This entry features one T cell receptor (beta chain) sequence. The antigen remains undetermined. The data are from a study of CD8 T cells in ankylosing spondylitis. MiXCR, applied by TCRdb to the 5' RACE reads, yields one record per CDR3 protein. The sample carries about 800,000 distinct CDR3 sequences, roughly 10% recorded once. Study outcomes and limitations: It was reported that disease-linked clones were significantly enriched in matched ankylosing spondylitis synovial fluid. Within ankylosing spondylitis blood, a TCR beta motif made up of seven to nine highly homologous variants appeared to be characteristic.

The germline gives CDR1 DFQATT, CDR2 SNEGSKA (reference sequence). V was pared by 3 bases and J by 5 bases, with 12 bases of the junction left unmatched. The CDR3 extends over 15 amino acids. Sequenced: blood, either unsorted or a sorted T cell fraction (not recorded which). This chain uses TRBV20-1 with TRBJ2-7; 8 positions match TRBD1. This receptor was obtained from a male donor with ankylosing spondylitis. CDR3 nucleotide sequence: TGCAGTGCTAGTCAGCTTATCAGGGGGCATCACGAGCAGTACTTC. Its protein is CSASQLIRGHHEQYF.